Shown below are 5 T cell receptor beta chains from a single sample sequenced in a study of T cells after posttransplantation cyclophosphamide. Using immunoSEQ multiplex PCR, the repertoire was profiled, and TCRdb retains in-frame clones only, with some absent. Of under 5,000 clones in the sample, approximately 68% were seen once. Busulfan-fludarabine conditioning, marrow transplant, and cyclophosphamide on days +3 and +4 were administered. The sequenced sample was PBMCs, obtained 362 days after allogeneic stem cell transplant with posttransplant cyclophosphamide. All receptors derive from a male patient between 60 and 69 years old who received an allogeneic stem cell transplant from an unrelated donor, was CMV-positive, and had acute GVHD only. Some T cells may be the graft donor's.

The chain employs TRBV6-6 and TRBJ1-5, with a possible D match to TRBD1 (5 bases). CDR1 and CDR2 from the germline V gene are MNHNY and SVGAGI (reference sequence). V was clipped by 0 bases and J by 2 bases, with 5 bases between them. The CDR3 covers 14 residues. The CDR3 loop is CASSYSQGNQPQHF. In DNA, the CDR3 is TGTGCCAGCAGTTACTCACAGGGCAATCAGCCCCAGCATTTT.

This clone was counted between two and nine times. This chain connects TRBV7-9 to TRBJ1-3; D call uncertain. The CDR3 runs to 12 residues. The ends were cut back, 6 bases at V and 6 bases at J, with 9 bases in the middle. Germline CDR1 and CDR2: SEHNR and FQNEAQ (reference sequence). The CDR3 DNA follows: TGTGCCAGCAGTCAAGCGGTAAACACCATATATTTT. This translates into CASSQAVNTIYF.

The table lists this clone with a count of one. The chain has TRBV7-6 and TRBJ1-3; 7 bases agree with TRBD1. This CDR3 spans 17 amino acids. The ends lost 5 bases at V and 0 bases at J; junction bases unmatched: 10. Germline V CDR1 and CDR2: SGHVS, FNYEAQ. CDR3 residues: CASSVRDRKSSGNTIYF. The DNA of the CDR3 is TGTGCCAGCAGCGTCCGGGACAGAAAGAGCTCTGGAAACACCATATATTTT.

The chain joins TRBV7-9 to TRBJ2-1; TRBD2 agrees at 8 bases. The CDR3 spans 16 residues. CDR1 SEHNR and CDR2 FQNEAQ come from the germline V gene (reference sequence). The ends lost 4 bases at V and 3 bases at J; junction bases unmatched: 8. The CDR3 loop reads CASSSQRGIGYNEQFF. The DNA of the CDR3 is TGTGCCAGCAGCTCCCAGCGGGGGATCGGCTACAATGAGCAGTTCTTC.

The chain couples TRBV27 to TRBJ1-1; 7 bases map to TRBD1. The V segment lost 5 bases and the J segment 2 bases; nucleotides outside the gene matches: 5. Germline V CDR1 and CDR2: MNHEY, SMNVEV (reference sequence). The CDR3 is 14 residues long. The CDR3 reads CASSPDRLNTEAFF. CDR3 in DNA: TGTGCCAGCAGTCCGGACAGGCTAAACACTGAAGCTTTCTTT.